Presented here are 2 T cell receptor beta chains from one specimen sequenced in a study of T cell responses to AZD1222 COVID-19 vaccine. Assay used: immunoSEQ multiplex PCR; TCRdb lists only in-frame clones, some missing. In the table there are approximately 70,000 clones, 70% to 90% of which are singletons. Sequenced material: peripheral blood, taken 28 days after the second dose of the MenACWY control vaccine. The source is an adult who received the MenACWY meningococcal vaccine as a control.

The chain carries TRBV6-1 and TRBJ2-1, with D maybe TRBD2 (5 bases). This CDR3 contains 12 residues. V lost 3 bases and J 7 bases, leaving 7 bases between the germline ends. In germline, CDR1 is MNHNS, CDR2 SASEGT. The CDR3 loop reads CASSDPGNEQFF. The CDR3 region has the DNA TGTGCCAGCAGTGACCCGGGGAATGAGCAGTTCTTC.

The rearrangement uses TRBV7-8 and TRBJ2-7; 7 bases are shared with TRBD1. J gave up 6 bases and V 1 base, and 12 bases lay outside the gene matches. Per the germline V gene, CDR1 is SGHVS and CDR2 is FQNEAQ. The CDR3 length is 16 residues. The CDR3 reads CASSLGGGTGASEQYF. CDR3 sequence (DNA): TGTGCCAGCAGCTTAGGAGGGGGAACAGGGGCCAGCGAGCAGTACTTC. Full variable domain (missing parts from reference TRBV7-8 and TRBJ2-7): GAGVSQSPRYKVAKRGQDVALRCDPISGHVSLFWYQQALGQGPEFLTYFQNEAQLDKSGLPSDRFFAERPEGSVSTLKIQRTQQEDSAVYLCASSLGGGTGASEQYFGPGTRLTVT.